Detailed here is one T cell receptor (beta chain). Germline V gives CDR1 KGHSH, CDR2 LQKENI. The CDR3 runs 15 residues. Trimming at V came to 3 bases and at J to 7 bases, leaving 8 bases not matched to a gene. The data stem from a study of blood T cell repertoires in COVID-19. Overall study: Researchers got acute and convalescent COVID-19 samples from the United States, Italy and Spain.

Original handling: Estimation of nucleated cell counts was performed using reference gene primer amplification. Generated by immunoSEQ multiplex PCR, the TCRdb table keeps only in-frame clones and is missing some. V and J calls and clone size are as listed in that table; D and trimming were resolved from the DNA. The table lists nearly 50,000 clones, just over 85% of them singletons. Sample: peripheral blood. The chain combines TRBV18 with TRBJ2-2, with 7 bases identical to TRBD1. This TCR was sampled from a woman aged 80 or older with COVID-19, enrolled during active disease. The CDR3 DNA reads TGTGCCAGCTCACCGTCGACAGGGTCGGTCGGGGAGCTGTTTTTT. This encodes CASSPSTGSVGELFF.